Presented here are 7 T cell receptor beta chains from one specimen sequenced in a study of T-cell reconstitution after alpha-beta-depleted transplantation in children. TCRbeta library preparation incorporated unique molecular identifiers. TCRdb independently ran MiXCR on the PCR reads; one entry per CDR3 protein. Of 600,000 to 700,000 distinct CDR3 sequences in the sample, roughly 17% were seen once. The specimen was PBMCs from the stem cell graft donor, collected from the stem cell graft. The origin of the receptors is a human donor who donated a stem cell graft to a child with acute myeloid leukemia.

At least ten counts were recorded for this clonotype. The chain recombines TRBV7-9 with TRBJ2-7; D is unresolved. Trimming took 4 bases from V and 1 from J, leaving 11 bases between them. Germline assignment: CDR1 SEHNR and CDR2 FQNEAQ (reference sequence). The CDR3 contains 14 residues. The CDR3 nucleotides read TGTGCCAGCAGCTCCGGATCCGATTCCTACGAGCAGTACGTC. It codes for CASSSGSDSYEQYV.

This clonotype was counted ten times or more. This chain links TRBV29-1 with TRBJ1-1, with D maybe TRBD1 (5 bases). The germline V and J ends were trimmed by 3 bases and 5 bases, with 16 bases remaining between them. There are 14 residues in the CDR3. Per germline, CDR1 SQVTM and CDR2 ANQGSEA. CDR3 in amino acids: CSVEVGRRATEAFF. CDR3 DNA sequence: TGCAGCGTTGAGGTAGGGCGCAGGGCTACTGAAGCTTTCTTT.

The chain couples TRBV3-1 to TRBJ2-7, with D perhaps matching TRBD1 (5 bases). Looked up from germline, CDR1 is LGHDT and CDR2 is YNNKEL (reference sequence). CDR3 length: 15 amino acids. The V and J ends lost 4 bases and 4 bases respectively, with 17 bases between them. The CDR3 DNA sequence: TGTGCCAGCAGCCCTCCCGGCAGGGTAGCTTACGAGCAGTACTTC. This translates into CASSPPGRVAYEQYF.

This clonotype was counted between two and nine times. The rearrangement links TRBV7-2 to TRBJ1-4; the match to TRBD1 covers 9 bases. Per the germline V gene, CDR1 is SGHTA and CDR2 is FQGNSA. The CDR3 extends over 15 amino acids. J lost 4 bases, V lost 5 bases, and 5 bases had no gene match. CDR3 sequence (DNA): TGTGCCAGCAGCCGGGACAGGGCTTATAATGAAAAACTGTTTTTT. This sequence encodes CASSRDRAYNEKLFF.

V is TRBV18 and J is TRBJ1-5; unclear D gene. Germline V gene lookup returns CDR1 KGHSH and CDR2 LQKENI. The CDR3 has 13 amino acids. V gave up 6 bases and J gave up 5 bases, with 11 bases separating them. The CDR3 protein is CASSPTRDQPQHF. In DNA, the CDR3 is TGTGCCAGCTCCCCTACACGGGATCAGCCCCAGCATTTT.

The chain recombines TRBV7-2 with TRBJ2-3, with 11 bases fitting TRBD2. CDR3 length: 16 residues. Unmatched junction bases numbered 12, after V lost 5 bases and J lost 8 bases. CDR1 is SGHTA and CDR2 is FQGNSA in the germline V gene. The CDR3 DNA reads TGTGCCAGCAGCCCAAATAGCGGGGGGGCTCGGGGTACGCAGTATTTT. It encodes CASSPNSGGARGTQYF.

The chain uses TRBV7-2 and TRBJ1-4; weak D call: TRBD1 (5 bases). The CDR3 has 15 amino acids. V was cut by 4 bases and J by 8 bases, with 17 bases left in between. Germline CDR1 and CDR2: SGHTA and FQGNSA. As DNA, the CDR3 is TGTGCCAGCAGCTATGGCGTTGGAAGGGACGAAAAACTGTTTTTT. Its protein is CASSYGVGRDEKLFF. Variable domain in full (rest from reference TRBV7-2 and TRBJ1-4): GAGVSQSPSNKVTEKGKDVELRCDPISGHTALYWYRQSLGQGLEFLIYFQGNSAPDKSGLPSDRFSAERTGGSVSTLTIQRTQQEDSAVYLCASSYGVGRDEKLFFGSGTQLSVL.